This TCR beta chain was sequenced in a study of low-dose radiotherapy and immunotherapy resistance in tumors. Across the study: Ipilimumab 1 mg/kg every six weeks, together with nivolumab 240 mg every two weeks, was given intravenously to patients. Patients' oral aspirin dose was 300 mg daily across four cycles from cycle 1 day 1.

The time point: before trial treatment. TRAV- and TRBV-specific primers, spanning alpha and beta chains, primed first-strand cDNA. A constant-region primer paired with the V-primer adapter amplified TCRs over about 18 PCR cycles. TCRdb used MiXCR to reprocess the reads, holding one entry per CDR3 protein. The sample contains tens of thousands of distinct CDR3 sequences, around 27% of which appear only once. Turning to this clonotype: This likely stems from a read error, as it lies one base from a far larger clone.

The CDR3 has 14 residues. Germline lookup yields CDR1 SGHVS and CDR2 FQNEAQ. Trimming stripped 5 bases from V and 1 base from J, with 11 bases between. The TCR comes from a male donor with prostate cancer. This material consisted of PBMCs, taken before treatment. The chain uses TRBV7-8 and TRBJ1-1; no definite D call. CDR3 in amino acids: CASSRLAPNTEAFF. The CDR3 DNA reads TGTGCCAGCAGCCGCCTGGCCCCGAACACTGAAGCTTTCTTT.